What follows are 22 T cell receptor beta chains derived from one specimen sequenced in a study of cytomegalovirus exposure and HLA in healthy donors. The PCR used 60 Vbeta and 13 Jbeta primers. This table comes from immunoSEQ multiplex PCR, and its TCRdb copy is limited to in-frame clones, with some not included. The sample carries about 190,000 clones, under 80% recorded once. Sequencing input: PBMCs. The receptors were sampled from a young man in good health and CMV-seropositive.

This clone has only a few counts. The chain combines TRBV30 with TRBJ1-3, with D maybe TRBD1 (5 bases). V was cut by 2 bases and J by 0 bases, with 14 bases left in between. The V gene's germline CDR1 is GTSNPN and CDR2 SVGIG (reference sequence). CDR3 size: 16 residues. CDR3 loop: CAWSREGTNSGNTIYF. CDR3 DNA: TGTGCCTGGAGTCGGGAAGGGACTAACTCTGGAAACACCATATATTTT.

This clone was detected only once. The chain has TRBV7-9 and TRBJ2-5, with D unresolved. The CDR3 spans 14 residues. From germline, CDR1 is SEHNR and CDR2 FQNEAQ (reference sequence). V was shortened by 2 bases and J by 3 bases, with 10 bases between the two germline ends. In DNA form, the CDR3 reads TGTGCCAGCAGCTTAATCAGTACGAAAGAGACCCAGTACTTC. This encodes CASSLISTKETQYF. Complete variable domain (other parts from reference TRBV7-9 and TRBJ2-5): DTGVSQNPRHKITKRGQNVTFRCDPISEHNRLYWYRQTLGQGPEFLTYFQNEAQLEKSRLLSDRFSAERPKGSFSTLEIQRTEQGDSAMYLCASSLISTKETQYFGPGTRLLVL.

The rearrangement uses TRBV6-6 and TRBJ2-7; 7 nucleotides agree with TRBD2. Trimming cost V 7 bases and J 3 bases; bases outside gene matches: 12. This CDR3 has 15 residues. The germline gives CDR1 MNHNY, CDR2 SVGAGI (reference sequence). The CDR3 DNA reads TGTGCCAGCATACCTGGGGGTAGCGGGCACTACGAGCAGTACTTC. Amino acid sequence: CASIPGGSGHYEQYF.

The chain has TRBV5-4 and TRBJ2-7, with 8 bases lining up with TRBD1. The trim removed 2 bases at V and 2 bases at J, leaving 6 bases unmatched. This CDR3 has 15 amino acids. Germline CDR1 is SGHNT and CDR2 is YYREEE (reference sequence). The CDR3 DNA reads as TGTGCCAGCAGCTTCGGACAGGGATCCCCCTACGAGCAGTACTTC. Protein: CASSFGQGSPYEQYF.

This clone has more than one count but fewer than ten. The chain is built from TRBV19 and TRBJ2-5; 8 nucleotides match TRBD1. The J segment lost 4 bases and the V segment lost 0 bases, leaving 13 bases of the junction unmatched. Germline lookup yields CDR1 LNHDA and CDR2 SQIVND (reference sequence). The CDR3 runs to 18 residues. The CDR3 loop reads CASSIDGTDRAYRETQYF. The CDR3 DNA sequence: TGTGCCAGTAGTATAGATGGGACGGACAGGGCCTATAGAGAGACCCAGTACTTC.

The chain's CDR3 is CASRRETGGFNEQYF. CDR3 bases: TGTGCCAGCAGACGGGAGACAGGGGGATTCAACGAGCAGTACTTC. This sequence joins TRBV2 and TRBJ2-7; 9 bases are a match to TRBD1. The CDR3 covers 15 residues. Germline V gene lookup returns CDR1 SNHLY and CDR2 FYNNEI. Trimming removed 6 bases from V and 5 bases from J; junction bases left unmatched: 11.

The rearrangement joins TRBV4-2 to TRBJ2-7, with TRBD2 matching over 9 bases. The CDR3 covers 16 residues. V was clipped by 5 bases and J by 2 bases; unmatched bases: 10. Germline CDR1 LGHNA, CDR2 YNFKEQ. CDR3 in DNA: TGTGCCAGCAGCGAAGGGATGGCGGGGGGGCCCTACGAGCAGTACTTC. As protein: CASSEGMAGGPYEQYF.

This clone showed up just a few times. The CDR3 here is CAPKTRTLPRGLGIYEQYF. The CDR3 nucleotides read TGTGCCCCAAAAACGCGGACACTCCCCCGGGGACTAGGGATCTACGAGCAGTACTTC. V is TRBV19 and J is TRBJ2-7, with 8 bases lining up with TRBD2. Germline values: CDR1 LNHDA, CDR2 SQIVND (reference sequence). The CDR3 totals 19 residues. V was pared by 11 bases and J by 3 bases, with 27 bases of the junction left unmatched.

The chain has TRBV7-2 and TRBJ1-5; TRBD1 is a possible D gene (6 bases). Trimming cost V 3 bases and J 4 bases, with 10 bases left between them. Germline CDR1 and CDR2: SGHTA and FQGNSA. CDR3 length: 14 residues. This chain's CDR3 is CASSFGGWNQPQHF. For the CDR3, the DNA is TGTGCCAGCAGCTTTGGGGGCTGGAATCAGCCCCAGCATTTT.

The J gene is TRBJ1-1, the V gene TRBV5-1; no reliable D call. Germline values: CDR1 SGHRS, CDR2 YFSETQ. Trimming removed 1 base at V and 3 bases at J, with 16 bases between. CDR3 length equals 16 residues. The CDR3 DNA reads TGCGCCAGCAGCTTGCTGATACAGAGCTCTCACACTGAAGCTTTCTTT. This encodes CASSLLIQSSHTEAFF.

This chain joins TRBV28 and TRBJ2-2, with D tentatively TRBD1 (5 bases). This CDR3 region has 16 residues. The V and J ends lost 8 bases and 0 bases respectively, with 16 bases between them. Looked up from germline, CDR1 is MDHEN and CDR2 is SYDVKM. The CDR3 DNA sequence: TGTGCCAGCGCCAACCCCGACAGTACGAACACCGGGGAGCTGTTTTTT. It encodes CASANPDSTNTGELFF.

This clone was seen just once. V usage is TRBV27 and J usage is TRBJ1-5; tentatively, D is TRBD1 (6 bases). Trimming removed 5 bases at V and 1 base at J, with 12 bases between. Germline assignment: CDR1 MNHEY and CDR2 SMNVEV (reference sequence). The CDR3 sequence is 15 residues long. CDR3 sequence: CASSTQGNSNQPQHF. The CDR3 coding sequence is TGTGCCAGCAGTACACAGGGTAACAGCAATCAGCCCCAGCATTTT.

In the case of this clone: One end of the junction varies from germline; a read error may be responsible. The V call is TRBV30, the J call TRBJ1-1; TRBD1 agrees at 10 bases. The length of the CDR3 is 12 residues. CDR1 is GTSNPN, CDR2 SVGIG, per germline (reference sequence). This CDR3 reads CAWSPGGQGLGF. In nucleotides, the CDR3 is TGTGCCTGGAGTCCAGGGGGACAGGGGCTAGGCTTT.

The chain couples TRBV7-3 to TRBJ2-1; D perhaps matches TRBD1 (5 bases). There are 15 residues in the CDR3. Per germline, CDR1 SGHTA and CDR2 FQGTGA. Trimming left V 5 bases short and J 0 bases short, with 11 bases between. CDR3 nucleotides: TGTGCCAGCAGCCCCACAGGTTACTCCTACAATGAGCAGTTCTTC. Amino acid sequence: CASSPTGYSYNEQFF.

This chain joins TRBV11-2 and TRBJ1-6, with TRBD1 matching 7 bases. After removal of 5 bases from V and 2 bases from J, the junction contained 12 bases not matched to a gene. This CDR3 has 18 amino acids. Germline CDR1 is SGHAT and CDR2 is FQNNGV. The CDR3 nucleotides are TGTGCCAGCAGCGGCCCGACAGGGTTCGTCCCCTATAATTCACCCCTCCACTTT. It specifies CASSGPTGFVPYNSPLHF.

The chain employs TRBV20-1 and TRBJ1-2; D unclear. Germline V gene data show CDR1 as DFQATT and CDR2 as SNEGSKA (reference sequence). The length of the CDR3 is 11 residues. V lost 6 bases and J 2 bases, leaving 7 bases between the germline ends. CDR3 residues: CSAFVNYGYTF. Written as DNA, the CDR3 is TGCAGTGCCTTCGTAAACTATGGCTACACCTTC.

The chain employs TRBV2 and TRBJ2-7; 8 bases map to TRBD1. The germline CDR1 and CDR2 sequences are SNHLY and FYNNEI. J lost 3 bases, V lost 6 bases, and 7 bases had no gene match. This CDR3 comprises 14 residues. The CDR3 is CASSLDRVLYEQYF. CDR3 DNA sequence: TGTGCCAGCAGCCTGGACAGGGTGCTCTACGAGCAGTACTTC.

The chain is built from TRBV19 and TRBJ2-6; TRBD1 agrees at 7 bases. Looked up from germline, CDR1 is LNHDA and CDR2 is SQIVND (reference sequence). V lost 7 bases and J lost 0; bases outside the gene matches: 9. The CDR3 is 17 amino acids. CDR3 amino acids: CASTGTASSSGANVLTF. DNA for the CDR3: TGTGCCAGTACGGGGACAGCCTCTAGCTCTGGGGCCAACGTCCTGACTTTC. Variable domain in full (rest from reference TRBV19 and TRBJ2-6): DGGITQSPKYLFRKEGQNVTLSCEQNLNHDAMYWYRQDPGQGLRLIYYSQIVNDFQKGDIAEGYSVSREKKESFPLTVTSAQKNPTAFYLCASTGTASSSGANVLTFGAGSRLTVL.

The chain employs TRBV19 and TRBJ1-1, with 7 bases fitting TRBD1. V lost 2 bases, J lost 4 bases, and 7 bases stayed unmatched. The germline V gene encodes CDR1 LNHDA and CDR2 SQIVND (reference sequence). CDR3 length equals 15 residues. The CDR3, as DNA: TGTGCCAGTAGTATAACAGGGGACCTCAGCACTGAAGCTTTCTTT. It encodes CASSITGDLSTEAFF.

The CDR3 DNA is TGTGCCAGCAGCTTAAAAGTAGCCGGACTAGCGGTAAATGAGCAGTTCTTC. Protein sequence: CASSLKVAGLAVNEQFF. The chain links TRBV7-3 to TRBJ2-1, with 10 bases aligning to TRBD2. Germline V gene data show CDR1 as SGHTA and CDR2 as FQGTGA. The CDR3 sequence is 17 residues long. After removal of 1 base from V and 7 bases from J, the junction contained 10 bases not matched to a gene.

In this sample, this clone turned up once. This chain joins TRBV29-1 and TRBJ1-1; 7 bases line up with TRBD1. The CDR3 contains 12 residues. From germline, CDR1 is SQVTM and CDR2 ANQGSEA. The trim removed 4 bases at V and 5 bases at J, leaving 4 bases unmatched. The CDR3 is CSVGGRGTEAFF. CDR3 sequence (DNA): TGCAGCGTTGGGGGCAGGGGGACTGAAGCTTTCTTT.

The chain joins TRBV7-9 to TRBJ2-5; D gene uncertain. Trimming left V 5 bases short and J 4 bases short, with 8 bases between. The CDR3 is 12 amino acids. Germline V gene data show CDR1 as SEHNR and CDR2 as FQNEAQ (reference sequence). In nucleotides, the CDR3 is TGTGCCAGCAGCGTCTCCGGAGAGACCCAGTACTTC. This sequence encodes CASSVSGETQYF. Full variable domain (missing parts from reference TRBV7-9 and TRBJ2-5): DTGVSQNPRHKITKRGQNVTFRCDPISEHNRLYWYRQTLGQGPEFLTYFQNEAQLEKSRLLSDRFSAERPKGSFSTLEIQRTEQGDSAMYLCASSVSGETQYFGPGTRLLVL.